This T cell receptor beta chain derives from a study of T cell responses to AZD1222 COVID-19 vaccine. The CDR3 totals 13 residues. Between the trimmed V and J ends, which lost 4 bases and 1 base, there was a span of 7 bases. Germline CDR1 KGHDR, CDR2 SFDVKD. This table comes from immunoSEQ multiplex PCR, and its TCRdb copy is limited to in-frame clones, with some not included. The sample lists more than 95,000 clones; about 87% were seen once. The V and J genes are TRBV24-1 and TRBJ2-7; D call uncertain. The sample was peripheral blood, taken on day 0 of AZD1222 vaccination. This clonotype was obtained from an adult in good health. CDR3 sequence reads: CATSDDRSYEQYF. The DNA of the CDR3 is TGTGCCACCAGTGACGACCGATCCTACGAGCAGTACTTC.